This T cell receptor beta chain came from a study of response to subunit inactivated influenza vaccine. Study-level points and caveats: Authors proposed each seasonal influenza vaccination draws in few new T cells.

From the RT-PCR reads, TCRdb called clonotypes with MiXCR, one entry per CDR3 protein. The table records more than 150,000 distinct CDR3 sequences, about 9.3% of them present only once. Regarding this clonotype: Its target is unknown.

The V end was cut by 0 bases, the J end by 2 bases, with 9 bases between. Germline-derived CDR1 and CDR2 are SGHDT and YYEEEE. The CDR3 loop spans 16 amino acids. This TCR derives from a man aged 50 or older who received an inactivated influenza vaccine. The sample in question was non-naive T cells sorted from PBMCs, obtained on the day of vaccination. The rearrangement links TRBV5-6 to TRBJ2-6; D gene unclear. CDR3 in amino acids: CASSLGLVTGANVLTF. The CDR3 coding sequence is TGTGCCAGCAGCTTGGGACTCGTTACTGGGGCCAACGTCCTGACTTTC.